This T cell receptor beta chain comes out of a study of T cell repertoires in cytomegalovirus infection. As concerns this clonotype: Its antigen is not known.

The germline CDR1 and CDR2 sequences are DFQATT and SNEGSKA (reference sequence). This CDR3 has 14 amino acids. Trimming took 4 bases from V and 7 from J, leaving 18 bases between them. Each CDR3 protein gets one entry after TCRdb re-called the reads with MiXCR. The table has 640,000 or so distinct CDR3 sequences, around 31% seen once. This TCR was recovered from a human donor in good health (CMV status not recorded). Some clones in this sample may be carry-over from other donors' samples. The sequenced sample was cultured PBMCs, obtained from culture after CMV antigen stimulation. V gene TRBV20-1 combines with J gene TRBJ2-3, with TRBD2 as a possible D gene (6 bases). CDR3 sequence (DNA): TGCAGTGCTATTGGGGACTGGACCCCTAATACGCAGTATTTT. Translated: CSAIGDWTPNTQYF.